One sample yielded the 27 T cell receptor beta chains listed below, sequenced in a study of T cell changes during pregnancy in multiple sclerosis. TCRdb's table, derived via immunoSEQ multiplex PCR, lists solely in-frame clones and lacks some. Of more than 35,000 clones in the sample, 80% to 90% were seen once. Specimen: CD4+ T cells from peripheral blood mononuclear cells, collected before pregnancy. The receptors were sampled from a female donor with multiple sclerosis, enrolled in a pregnancy study.

The chain carries TRBV5-1 and TRBJ2-7, with 9 nucleotides matching TRBD1. Unmatched junction bases numbered 12, after V lost 6 bases and J lost 5 bases. The CDR3 length is 15 residues. Germline V CDR1 and CDR2: SGHRS, YFSETQ. As DNA, the CDR3 is TGCGCCAGCACACAACCGGGGACAGGGTACCACGAGCAGTACTTC. Its translation: CASTQPGTGYHEQYF.

J is TRBJ1-6 and V is TRBV2, with a weak D call TRBD1 (6 bases). V was trimmed by 6 bases and J by 10 bases, leaving 16 bases between them. The CDR3 is made up of 14 amino acids. CDR1 is SNHLY and CDR2 is FYNNEI in the germline V gene. The DNA for the CDR3 is TGTGCCAGCAGGCCGGGGCTAGGGGGATCACCCCTCCACTTT. It encodes CASRPGLGGSPLHF.

The gene calls are TRBV4-2 and TRBJ2-1; 7 bases line up with TRBD2. From germline, CDR1 is LGHNA and CDR2 YNFKEQ. J gave up 8 bases and V 3 bases, and 16 bases lay outside the gene matches. There are 17 residues in the CDR3. The CDR3 reads CASSHAPSGVGLDEQFF. The CDR3 DNA is TGTGCCAGCAGCCATGCCCCCAGCGGGGTGGGGCTCGATGAGCAGTTCTTC.

The CDR3 DNA follows: TGTGCCAGCAGCTTACGACAGGGATACAATGAGCAGTTCTTC. Translated, it gives CASSLRQGYNEQFF. The genes are TRBV13 and TRBJ2-1; 7 nucleotides align to TRBD1. CDR1 is PRHDT, CDR2 FYEKMQ, per germline (reference sequence). V trimming: 2 bases; J trimming: 4 bases; junction bases outside the gene matches: 2. This CDR3 spans 14 amino acids.

The V call is TRBV27, the J call TRBJ2-7; possibly TRBD1 for D (6 bases). Per the germline V gene, CDR1 is MNHEY and CDR2 is SMNVEV (reference sequence). The germline V and J ends were trimmed by 2 bases and 0 bases, with 8 bases remaining between them. The CDR3 consists of 14 residues. CDR3 region: CASSLEGGSYEQYF. The CDR3 DNA is TGTGCCAGCAGTTTAGAAGGGGGCTCCTACGAGCAGTACTTC.

The chain carries TRBV18 and TRBJ2-1, with 9 bases fitting TRBD2. This CDR3 spans 16 amino acids. Germline assignment: CDR1 KGHSH and CDR2 LQKENI. V lost 1 base and J lost 4; bases outside the gene matches: 5. CDR3 sequence reads: CASSPLAGVIYNEQFF. The CDR3 DNA reads as TGTGCCAGCTCACCACTAGCGGGGGTTATATACAATGAGCAGTTCTTC. Together with reference TRBV18 and TRBJ2-1, the CDR3 gives the full variable domain: NAGVMQNPRHLVRRRGQEARLRCSPMKGHSHVYWYRQLPEEGLKFMVYLQKENIIDESGMPKERFSAEFPKEGPSILRIQQVVRGDSAAYFCASSPLAGVIYNEQFFGPGTRLTVL.

The chain combines TRBV5-1 with TRBJ2-3, with D perhaps matching TRBD1 (6 bases). The germline V and J ends were trimmed by 0 bases and 1 base, with 9 bases remaining between them. Germline-derived CDR1 and CDR2 are SGHRS and YFSETQ. There are 15 residues in the CDR3. Here the CDR3 reads CASSLGNRGTDTQYF. In DNA, the CDR3 is TGCGCCAGCAGCTTGGGGAACAGGGGCACAGATACGCAGTATTTT.

The rearrangement links TRBV6-5 to TRBJ2-1; a possible D gene is TRBD1 (7 bases). Germline CDR1 MNHEY, CDR2 SVGAGI. V was clipped by 6 bases and J by 14 bases, with 11 bases between them. The CDR3 sequence is 10 residues long. CDR3 sequence reads: CASRDREEFF. In nucleotides, the CDR3 is TGTGCCAGCAGAGACAGGGAGGAGTTCTTC.

The chain is built from TRBV7-9 and TRBJ1-1; 9 bases agree with TRBD1. Germline V gene sequence: CDR1 SEHNR, CDR2 FQNEAQ (reference sequence). V trimming: 3 bases; J trimming: 10 bases; junction bases outside the gene matches: 6. The CDR3 has 13 residues. CDR3 nucleotides: TGTGCCAGCAGCTTGGGACAGGGAATTACAGCTTTCTTT. It specifies CASSLGQGITAFF.

The chain links TRBV6-1 to TRBJ1-2; D may be TRBD1 (6 bases). Trimming removed 4 bases at V and 4 bases at J, with 16 bases between. CDR1 and CDR2 from the germline V gene are MNHNS and SASEGT. CDR3 length equals 15 residues. CDR3 nucleotides: TGTGCCAGCAGTGCCCTCGGCCAGGGGTTCTATGGCTACACCTTC. As protein: CASSALGQGFYGYTF.

The gene calls are TRBV7-2 and TRBJ2-7, with D possibly TRBD1 on 6 matching bases. The CDR3 sequence is 14 residues long. V lost 7 bases and J 2 bases, leaving 15 bases between the germline ends. In germline, CDR1 is SGHTA, CDR2 FQGNSA. CDR3 DNA sequence: TGTGCCAGCACCTCAGAGAGACAGGCCTACGAGCAGTACTTC. It specifies CASTSERQAYEQYF.

This clone was detected a few times. The CDR3 nucleotides read TGTGCCAGCAGCCAGGGGGCAGCCTCCTACAATGAGCAGTTCTTC. Its translation is CASSQGAASYNEQFF. This chain links TRBV7-3 with TRBJ2-1; 8 bases align to TRBD1. The germline gives CDR1 SGHTA, CDR2 FQGTGA. V was pared by 5 bases and J by 0 bases, with 3 bases of the junction left unmatched. This CDR3 region has 15 residues.

This sequence joins TRBV7-2 and TRBJ2-1, with TRBD2 identical over 9 bases. The CDR3 has 16 residues. The germline gives CDR1 SGHTA, CDR2 FQGNSA. Trimming took 1 base from V and 7 from J; bases not matched to a gene: 8. The CDR3 sequence: CASSLDSVAGGNEQFF. CDR3 coding DNA: TGTGCCAGCAGCTTAGACAGTGTTGCGGGGGGGAATGAGCAGTTCTTC.

This clone came up once. This chain uses TRBV5-1 with TRBJ2-1; TRBD2 aligns across 14 bases. V was pared by 0 bases and J by 4 bases, with 6 bases of the junction left unmatched. Germline-derived CDR1 and CDR2 are SGHRS and YFSETQ. The CDR3 covers 18 residues. This CDR3 is CASSLGLAGGQIYNEQFF. Written as DNA, the CDR3 is TGCGCCAGCAGCTTGGGACTAGCGGGGGGGCAGATTTACAATGAGCAGTTCTTC.

V is TRBV18 and J is TRBJ2-1, with 7 bases identical to TRBD2. Germline CDR1 reads KGHSH; CDR2 reads LQKENI. This CDR3 comprises 16 residues. Trimming removed 3 bases from V and 3 bases from J; junction bases left unmatched: 8. CDR3 sequence (DNA): TGTGCCAGCTCACCGCCCCACGGGGGGATCTACAATGAGCAGTTCTTC. Translated: CASSPPHGGIYNEQFF.

The chain couples TRBV5-1 to TRBJ2-7; 10 bases agree with TRBD1. V shed 5 bases, J shed 3 bases, and the junction held 5 bases outside the gene matches. The CDR3 loop spans 14 amino acids. In germline, CDR1 is SGHRS, CDR2 YFSETQ. The CDR3 DNA follows: TGCGCCAGCAGGCCGGGACAGGGGTACTACGAGCAGTACTTC. Translated, it gives CASRPGQGYYEQYF.

V is TRBV4-3 and J is TRBJ1-5, with D unclear. This CDR3 contains 13 residues. Germline V lookup: CDR1 LGHNA, CDR2 YSLEER. The V end lost 0 bases, the J end lost 6 bases, and 6 bases lay between the germline ends. Written as DNA, the CDR3 is TGCGCCAGCAGCCAAGAGATGCGTCAGCCCCAGCATTTT. It yields the protein CASSQEMRQPQHF.

V usage is TRBV23-1 and J usage is TRBJ1-6; D remains ambiguous. TRBV23-1 has ORF status, its function being uncertain. Trimming took 9 bases from V and 5 from J, leaving 14 bases between them. The CDR3 runs to 14 residues. CDR3 sequence (DNA): TGCGCCAGGATCGGGAGGAGCGATAATTCACCCCTCCACTTT. Protein: CARIGRSDNSPLHF.

The table lists this clone with a count of one. The chain is built from TRBV7-2 and TRBJ2-3; 8 positions agree with TRBD2. V dropped 3 bases and J dropped 5; count of bases not matched to a gene: 7. The CDR3 length is 15 residues. Per germline, CDR1 SGHTA and CDR2 FQGNSA. The CDR3 sequence is CASSFGGGLGDTQYF. CDR3 sequence (DNA): TGTGCCAGCAGCTTTGGCGGGGGGCTCGGAGATACGCAGTATTTT.

The V call is TRBV11-2, the J call TRBJ1-2; D ambiguous. The CDR3 is 11 amino acids. Germline assignment: CDR1 SGHAT and CDR2 FQNNGV. The ends were cut back, 1 base at V and 8 bases at J, with 5 bases in the middle. The CDR3 reads CASSLGAGYTF. CDR3 nucleotide sequence: TGTGCCAGCAGCTTAGGGGCGGGCTACACCTTC.

The chain links TRBV7-2 to TRBJ2-7, with 7 bases matching TRBD1. V lost 5 bases and J lost 2; bases outside the gene matches: 6. CDR1 SGHTA and CDR2 FQGNSA come from the germline V gene. The CDR3 spans 14 residues. CDR3: CASSAPDRTYEQYF. The CDR3 bases are TGTGCCAGCAGCGCCCCGGACAGGACCTACGAGCAGTACTTC.

The rearrangement joins TRBV6-5 to TRBJ2-1; D perhaps matches TRBD2 (6 bases). Trimming cost V 6 bases and J 4 bases, with 16 bases left between them. The germline V gene encodes CDR1 MNHEY and CDR2 SVGAGI. The CDR3 has 15 residues. CDR3 residues: CASSPTSRSYNEQFF. CDR3 sequence (DNA): TGTGCCAGCAGCCCAACTAGCCGCTCTTACAATGAGCAGTTCTTC.

This sequence joins TRBV2 and TRBJ2-4; TRBD1 agrees at 7 bases. The CDR3 totals 14 residues. V trimming: 5 bases; J trimming: 5 bases; junction bases outside the gene matches: 6. Germline V gives CDR1 SNHLY, CDR2 FYNNEI. CDR3: CASSYAGTENIQYF. The CDR3 DNA follows: TGTGCCAGCAGTTACGCCGGGACAGAAAACATTCAGTACTTC.

The gene calls are TRBV6-5 and TRBJ2-1; 7 bases fit TRBD2. With V trimmed by 2 bases and J by 7 bases, 5 bases remained unmatched. Germline values: CDR1 MNHEY, CDR2 SVGAGI. This CDR3 is built from 14 residues. This chain's CDR3 is CASSYPGGRNEQFF. Here the CDR3 DNA reads TGTGCCAGCAGTTACCCCGGGGGGAGGAATGAGCAGTTCTTC.

The chain links TRBV5-1 to TRBJ2-1; D is undetermined. The germline CDR1 and CDR2 sequences are SGHRS and YFSETQ. V lost 5 bases to trimming and J lost 0 bases, with 9 bases between them. This CDR3 has 14 amino acids. The CDR3 sequence is CASSRQSSYNEQFF. DNA for the CDR3: TGCGCCAGCAGTCGACAAAGCTCCTACAATGAGCAGTTCTTC.

The chain carries TRBV30 and TRBJ1-1; D might be TRBD1 (5 bases). The CDR3 length is 13 residues. CDR1 GTSNPN and CDR2 SVGIG come from the germline V gene (reference sequence). Trimming cost V 4 bases and J 3 bases, with 12 bases left between them. CDR3 protein: CAWIPQGYTEAFF. In DNA, the CDR3 is TGTGCCTGGATTCCTCAGGGTTACACTGAAGCTTTCTTT.

The V call is TRBV30, the J call TRBJ2-5, with a tentative D call TRBD2 (6 bases). V was cut by 2 bases and J by 4 bases, with 8 bases left in between. The CDR3 length is 12 residues. From germline, CDR1 is GTSNPN and CDR2 SVGIG (reference sequence). The CDR3 loop is CAWSHGGETQYF. As DNA, the CDR3 is TGTGCCTGGAGTCACGGGGGAGAGACCCAGTACTTC.